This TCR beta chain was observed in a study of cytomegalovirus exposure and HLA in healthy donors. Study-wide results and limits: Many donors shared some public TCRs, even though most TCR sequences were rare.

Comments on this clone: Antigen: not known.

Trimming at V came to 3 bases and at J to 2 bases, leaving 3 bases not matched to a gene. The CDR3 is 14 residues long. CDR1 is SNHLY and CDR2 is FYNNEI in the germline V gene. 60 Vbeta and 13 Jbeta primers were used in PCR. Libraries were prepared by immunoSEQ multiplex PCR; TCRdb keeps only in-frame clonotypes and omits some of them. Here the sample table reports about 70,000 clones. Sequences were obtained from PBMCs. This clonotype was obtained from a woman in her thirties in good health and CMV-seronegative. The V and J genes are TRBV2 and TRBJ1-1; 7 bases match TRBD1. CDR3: CASSDQGGNTEAFF. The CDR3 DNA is TGTGCCAGCAGTGACCAGGGGGGAAACACTGAAGCTTTCTTT.